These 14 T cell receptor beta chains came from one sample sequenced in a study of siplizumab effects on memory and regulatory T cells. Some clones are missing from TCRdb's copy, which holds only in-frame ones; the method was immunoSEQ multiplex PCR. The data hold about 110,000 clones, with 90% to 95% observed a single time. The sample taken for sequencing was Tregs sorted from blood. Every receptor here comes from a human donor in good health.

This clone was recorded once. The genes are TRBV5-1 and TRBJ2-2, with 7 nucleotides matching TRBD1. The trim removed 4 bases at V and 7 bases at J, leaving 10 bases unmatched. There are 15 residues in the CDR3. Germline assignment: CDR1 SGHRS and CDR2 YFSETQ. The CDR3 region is CASSGNRGDHGELFF. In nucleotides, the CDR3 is TGCGCCAGCAGCGGAAACAGGGGAGACCACGGGGAGCTGTTTTTT.

This CDR3 is CASKKLPVDEQFF. The CDR3 coding sequence is TGCGCCAGTAAGAAACTCCCCGTCGATGAGCAGTTCTTC. The genes are TRBV5-1 and TRBJ2-1; D is ambiguous. Germline assignment: CDR1 SGHRS and CDR2 YFSETQ. Trimming shortened V by 8 bases and J by 8 bases, and 17 bases separated the two germline ends. This CDR3 contains 13 residues.

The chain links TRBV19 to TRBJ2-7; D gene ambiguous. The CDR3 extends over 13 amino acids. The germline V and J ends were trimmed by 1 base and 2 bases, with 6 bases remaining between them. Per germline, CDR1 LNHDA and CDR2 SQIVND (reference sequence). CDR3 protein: CASSIGAAYEQYF. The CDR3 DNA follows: TGTGCCAGTAGTATAGGGGCAGCCTACGAGCAGTACTTC.

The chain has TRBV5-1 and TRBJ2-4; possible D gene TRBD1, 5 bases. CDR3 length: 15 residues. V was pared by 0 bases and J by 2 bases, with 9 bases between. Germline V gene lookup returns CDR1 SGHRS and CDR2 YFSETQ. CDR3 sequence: CASSLGRTSKNIQYF. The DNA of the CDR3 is TGCGCCAGCAGCTTGGGCAGGACATCCAAAAACATTCAGTACTTC. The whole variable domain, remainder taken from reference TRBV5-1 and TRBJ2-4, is KAGVTQTPRYLIKTRGQQVTLSCSPISGHRSVSWYQQTPGQGLQFLFEYFSETQRNKGNFPGRFSGRQFSNSRSEMNVSTLELGDSALYLCASSLGRTSKNIQYFGAGTRLSVL.

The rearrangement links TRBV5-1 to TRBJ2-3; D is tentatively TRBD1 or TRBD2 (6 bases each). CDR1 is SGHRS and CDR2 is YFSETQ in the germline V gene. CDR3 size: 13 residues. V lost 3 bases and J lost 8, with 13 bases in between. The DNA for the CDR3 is TGCGCCAGCAGCTCCCCACAGGGAGGTACGCAGTATTTT. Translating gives CASSSPQGGTQYF.

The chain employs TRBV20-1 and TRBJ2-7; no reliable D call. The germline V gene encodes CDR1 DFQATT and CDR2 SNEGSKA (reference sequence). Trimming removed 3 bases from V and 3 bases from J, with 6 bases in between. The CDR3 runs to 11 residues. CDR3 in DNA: TGCAGTGCTAGGGTCAACTACGAGCAGTACTTC. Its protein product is CSARVNYEQYF.

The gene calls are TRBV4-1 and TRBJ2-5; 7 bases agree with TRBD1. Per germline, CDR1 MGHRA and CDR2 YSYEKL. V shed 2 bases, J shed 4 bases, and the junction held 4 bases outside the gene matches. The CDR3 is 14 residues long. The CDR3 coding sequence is TGCGCCAGCAGCCAACCCTACAGGGGAGAGACCCAGTACTTC. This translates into CASSQPYRGETQYF.

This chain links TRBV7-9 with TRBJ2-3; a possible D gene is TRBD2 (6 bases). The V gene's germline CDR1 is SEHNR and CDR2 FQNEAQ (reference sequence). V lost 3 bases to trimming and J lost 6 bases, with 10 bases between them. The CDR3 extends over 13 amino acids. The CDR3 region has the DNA TGTGCCAGCAGCTTCTGGGGGGAGGATACGCAGTATTTT. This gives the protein CASSFWGEDTQYF. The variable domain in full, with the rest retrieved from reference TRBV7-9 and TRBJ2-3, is DTGVSQNPRHKITKRGQNVTFRCDPISEHNRLYWYRQTLGQGPEFLTYFQNEAQLEKSRLLSDRFSAERPKGSFSTLEIQRTEQGDSAMYLCASSFWGEDTQYFGPGTRLTVL.

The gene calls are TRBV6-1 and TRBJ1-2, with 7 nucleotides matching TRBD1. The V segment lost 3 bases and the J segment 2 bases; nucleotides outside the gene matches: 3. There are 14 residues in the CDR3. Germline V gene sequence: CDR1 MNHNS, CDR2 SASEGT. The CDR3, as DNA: TGTGCCAGCAGTGACAGGGGGTCGAACTATGGCTACACCTTC. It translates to CASSDRGSNYGYTF.

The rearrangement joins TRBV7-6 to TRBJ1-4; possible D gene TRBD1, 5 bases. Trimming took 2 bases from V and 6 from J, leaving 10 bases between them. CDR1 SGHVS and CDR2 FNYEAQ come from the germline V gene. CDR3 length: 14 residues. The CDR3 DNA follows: TGTGCCAGCAGCTTACAGGGCGAGGATGAAAAACTGTTTTTT. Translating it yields CASSLQGEDEKLFF.

CDR3 residues: CASSLEVWGTEAFF. The CDR3 nucleotides are TGTGCCAGCAGCTTAGAGGTATGGGGGACTGAAGCTTTCTTT. The chain uses TRBV7-8 and TRBJ1-1; the D gene is possibly TRBD1 (5 bases). Trimming pared 1 base from V and 5 bases from J, leaving 11 bases between. CDR3 size: 14 residues. Germline-derived CDR1 and CDR2 are SGHVS and FQNEAQ. The complete variable domain, with remaining parts taken from reference TRBV7-8 and TRBJ1-1, reads GAGVSQSPRYKVAKRGQDVALRCDPISGHVSLFWYQQALGQGPEFLTYFQNEAQLDKSGLPSDRFFAERPEGSVSTLKIQRTQQEDSAVYLCASSLEVWGTEAFFGQGTRLTVV.

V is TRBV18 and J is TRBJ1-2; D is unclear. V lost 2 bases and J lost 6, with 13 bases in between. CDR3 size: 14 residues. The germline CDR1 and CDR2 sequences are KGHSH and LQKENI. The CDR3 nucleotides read TGTGCCAGCTCACCAGGTCGAGATGGCCATGGCTACACCTTC. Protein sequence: CASSPGRDGHGYTF. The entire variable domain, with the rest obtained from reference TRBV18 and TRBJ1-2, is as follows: NAGVMQNPRHLVRRRGQEARLRCSPMKGHSHVYWYRQLPEEGLKFMVYLQKENIIDESGMPKERFSAEFPKEGPSILRIQQVVRGDSAAYFCASSPGRDGHGYTFGSGTRLTVV.

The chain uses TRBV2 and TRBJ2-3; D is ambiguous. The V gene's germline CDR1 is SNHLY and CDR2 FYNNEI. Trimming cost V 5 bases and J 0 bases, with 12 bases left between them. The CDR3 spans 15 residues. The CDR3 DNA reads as TGTGCCAGCAGTCGCAGTTACACTAGCACAGATACGCAGTATTTT. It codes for CASSRSYTSTDTQYF.

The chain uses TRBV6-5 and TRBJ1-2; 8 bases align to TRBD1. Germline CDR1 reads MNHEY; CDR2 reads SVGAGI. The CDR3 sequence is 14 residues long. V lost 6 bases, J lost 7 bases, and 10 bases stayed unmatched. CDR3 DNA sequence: TGTGCCAGCAGAAGGGGGGGACAGGCCGTTGGCTACACCTTC. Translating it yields CASRRGGQAVGYTF.